What follows are 30 T cell receptor beta chains derived from one specimen sequenced in a study of blood T cell repertoires in COVID-19. Sequenced by immunoSEQ multiplex PCR; TCRdb stores in-frame clones only, minus some. The sample consists of fewer than 250,000 clones, 70% to 90% of them appearing once. Sequences were obtained from PBMCs or T cells enriched from blood (not recorded which). The receptors derive from a man aged 25-40 years who had recovered from COVID-19.

CDR3 amino acids: CASSLTSGGAVEQYF. CDR3 sequence (DNA): TGTGCCAGCAGCCTCACCAGCGGGGGGGCCGTCGAGCAGTACTTC. The gene calls are TRBV3-1 (or the pseudogene TRBV3-2) and TRBJ2-7; TRBD2 matches at 10 bases. This CDR3 spans 15 amino acids. Losses at the gene ends were 4 bases for V and 6 bases for J; bases not matched to a gene: 9. Per the germline V gene, CDR1 is LGHDT and CDR2 is YNNKEL (reference sequence).

The gene calls are TRBV27 and TRBJ1-6, with D uncertain. Germline V gene data show CDR1 as MNHEY and CDR2 as SMNVEV (reference sequence). The CDR3 runs 15 residues. Trimming took off 2 bases at V and 7 bases at J, with 12 bases between the two ends. The CDR3 loop reads CASSLVLAQNSPLHF. The DNA of the CDR3 is TGTGCCAGCAGTTTAGTGCTGGCCCAAAATTCACCCCTCCACTTT.

This rearrangement joins TRBV6-2 or TRBV6-3 to TRBJ2-1, with 10 bases fitting TRBD2. Germline-derived CDR1 and CDR2 are MNHEY and SVGEGT. The CDR3 runs to 16 residues. With 6 bases clipped from V and 1 base from J, the junction kept 6 bases outside the gene matches. The CDR3 nucleotides read TGTGCCAGCAGCTCCCTTAGCGGGAGGTCCTACAATGAGCAGTTCTTC. Amino acid sequence: CASSSLSGRSYNEQFF.

The chain joins TRBV28 to TRBJ2-7; D perhaps matches TRBD1 (5 bases). The germline CDR1 and CDR2 sequences are MDHEN and SYDVKM. The CDR3 consists of 14 residues. V shed 2 bases and J shed 5 bases, with 13 bases lying between them. CDR3 nucleotide sequence: TGTGCCAGCAGTTTAGGTCAGGGTGGCGACGAGCAGTACTTC. Protein product: CASSLGQGGDEQYF.

This chain connects TRBV6-2 or TRBV6-3 to TRBJ1-1; D is unclear. The CDR3 contains 14 residues. With 4 bases removed from V and 4 bases from J, the gap between germline ends came to 13 bases. Germline CDR1 is MNHEY and CDR2 is SVGEGT. CDR3 protein: CASSSPGLATEAFF. In DNA form, the CDR3 reads TGTGCCAGCAGTTCCCCGGGTCTTGCCACTGAAGCTTTCTTT.

V is TRBV27 and J is TRBJ2-5, with D perhaps matching TRBD1 (6 bases). V was pared by 5 bases and J by 5 bases, with 27 bases between. CDR1 is MNHEY, CDR2 SMNVEV, per germline (reference sequence). This CDR3 is built from 18 residues. The CDR3 region is CASSPYTPTGLSWETQYF. The CDR3 nucleotides read TGTGCCAGCAGTCCTTACACCCCCACAGGGCTATCGTGGGAGACCCAGTACTTC.

The chain employs TRBV28 and TRBJ1-1, with a weak D call TRBD1 (6 bases). The V end lost 7 bases, the J end lost 3 bases, and 12 bases lay between the germline ends. This CDR3 is built from 13 residues. CDR1 is MDHEN and CDR2 is SYDVKM in the germline V gene. The CDR3 loop reads CASMLGAYTEAFF. CDR3 nucleotide sequence: TGTGCCAGCATGTTGGGGGCCTACACTGAAGCTTTCTTT.

V and J are TRBV15 and TRBJ2-7; TRBD1 agrees at 9 bases. V was pared by 1 base and J by 2 bases, with 6 bases of the junction left unmatched. This CDR3 contains 16 residues. Per the germline V gene, CDR1 is LNHNV and CDR2 is YYDKDF (reference sequence). The DNA for the CDR3 is TGTGCCACCAGCAGAGTACCGGGACAGGGACCCTACGAGCAGTACTTC. Protein product: CATSRVPGQGPYEQYF.

The table lists this clone with a count of one. The CDR3, as DNA: TGTGCCAAAAAACAGGGACCCCCCTCCTACGAGCAGTACTTC. It specifies CAKKQGPPSYEQYF. This chain uses TRBV19 with TRBJ2-7; D is perhaps TRBD1 (6 bases). In germline, CDR1 is LNHDA, CDR2 SQIVND (reference sequence). The CDR3 consists of 14 residues. The V end lost 10 bases, the J end lost 0 bases, and 16 bases lay between the germline ends.

The chain uses TRBV28 and TRBJ2-4, with TRBD1 as a possible D gene (7 bases). The V end lost 5 bases, the J end lost 2 bases, and 13 bases lay between the germline ends. Germline CDR1 is MDHEN and CDR2 is SYDVKM. The CDR3 covers 15 residues. The CDR3 is CASSGGGASKNIQYF. The CDR3, as DNA: TGTGCCAGCAGTGGAGGGGGCGCTTCCAAAAACATTCAGTACTTC.

This clone has a handful of counts. This rearrangement joins TRBV3-1 (or the pseudogene TRBV3-2) to TRBJ1-3; D perhaps matches TRBD1 (5 bases). Germline V gene sequence: CDR1 LGHDT, CDR2 YNNKEL (reference sequence). The V end lost 4 bases, the J end lost 2 bases, and 6 bases lay between the germline ends. The CDR3 extends over 13 amino acids. In DNA form, the CDR3 reads TGTGCCAGCAGCCCAGGGACTGGAAACACCATATATTTT. Amino acids: CASSPGTGNTIYF.

The chain employs TRBV5-1 and TRBJ2-7; 7 bases map to TRBD2. The germline CDR1 and CDR2 sequences are SGHRS and YFSETQ. The CDR3 is 14 residues long. Germline trimming cut 2 bases from V and 2 bases from J; bases unmatched to any gene: 4. The chain's CDR3 is CASSFLGRTYEQYF. As DNA, the CDR3 is TGCGCCAGCAGCTTCCTCGGGAGGACCTACGAGCAGTACTTC.

The rearrangement links TRBV29-1 to TRBJ1-4, with unresolved D. CDR1 is SQVTM and CDR2 is ANQGSEA in the germline V gene. Trimming took 7 bases from V and 3 from J, leaving 15 bases between them. The CDR3 runs 14 residues. The chain's CDR3 is CSARHGWANEKLFF. CDR3 DNA: TGCAGCGCTCGACATGGATGGGCTAATGAAAAACTGTTTTTT.

The chain couples TRBV6-4 to TRBJ1-2, with TRBD1 as a possible D gene (6 bases). Germline CDR1 MRHNA, CDR2 SNTAGT. CDR3 length: 15 residues. V lost 0 bases, J lost 6 bases, and 14 bases lay in between. CDR3 nucleotide sequence: TGTGCCAGCAGTGACTCGAACAGGGATGGGGATGGCTACACCTTC. The encoded protein is CASSDSNRDGDGYTF.

The rearrangement links TRBV27 to TRBJ1-4; 9 nucleotides line up with TRBD1. The V segment lost 2 bases and the J segment 5 bases; nucleotides outside the gene matches: 9. This CDR3 comprises 17 residues. The germline V gene has CDR1 MNHEY and CDR2 SMNVEV (reference sequence). CDR3: CASSLKGQGSPNEKLFF. Written as DNA, the CDR3 is TGTGCCAGCAGTTTAAAGGGACAGGGAAGCCCCAATGAAAAACTGTTTTTT.

The gene calls are TRBV11-1 and TRBJ2-1, with 15 bases aligning to TRBD2. With V trimmed by 4 bases and J by 4 bases, 2 bases remained unmatched. The CDR3 totals 16 residues. CDR1 and CDR2 from the germline V gene are SGHAT and FQDESV (reference sequence). The CDR3 is CASSSGLAGGYNEQFF. CDR3 DNA: TGTGCCAGCAGCTCGGGACTAGCGGGAGGTTACAATGAGCAGTTCTTC. Filled out from reference TRBV11-1 and TRBJ2-1, the complete variable domain reads EAEVAQSPRYKITEKSQAVAFWCDPISGHATLYWYRQILGQGPELLVQFQDESVVDDSQLPKDRFSAERLKGVDSTLKIQPAELGDSAMYLCASSSGLAGGYNEQFFGPGTRLTVL.

Only one count was recorded for this clone. This sequence joins TRBV11-2 and TRBJ1-3; D might be TRBD1 (6 bases). CDR3 size: 15 residues. V lost 3 bases, J lost 4 bases, and 13 bases lay in between. Germline V gene data show CDR1 as SGHAT and CDR2 as FQNNGV. The CDR3 sequence is CASSLRGAAGNTIYF. As DNA, the CDR3 is TGTGCCAGCAGCTTGCGGGGGGCCGCAGGAAACACCATATATTTT.

This clone has a handful of counts. The chain carries TRBV3-1 (or the pseudogene TRBV3-2) and TRBJ1-1; 7 nucleotides agree with TRBD1. The junction had 9 bases not matched to a gene; V was cut back by 3 bases and J by 2 bases. Germline V CDR1 and CDR2: LGHDT, YNNKEL (reference sequence). The CDR3 consists of 16 residues. The CDR3 loop is CASSQGVGTVNTEAFF. CDR3 coding DNA: TGTGCCAGCAGCCAGGGGGTAGGGACAGTAAACACTGAAGCTTTCTTT.

J is TRBJ2-1 and V is TRBV11-2; D gene ambiguous. Per the germline V gene, CDR1 is SGHAT and CDR2 is FQNNGV. V was trimmed by 2 bases and J by 8 bases, leaving 13 bases between them. CDR3 length: 14 residues. CDR3 region: CASSLPRNFHEQFF. Written as DNA, the CDR3 is TGTGCCAGCAGCTTACCCAGGAATTTCCATGAGCAGTTCTTC.

The chain carries TRBV6-2 or TRBV6-3 and TRBJ2-7; TRBD2 agrees at 8 bases. With 5 bases clipped from V and 7 bases from J, the junction kept 10 bases outside the gene matches. Per the germline V gene, CDR1 is MNHEY and CDR2 is SVGEGT. The CDR3 is 14 residues long. CDR3 sequence (DNA): TGTGCCAGCAGTAGAAGCGGGAGTACGGGTGAGCAGTACTTC. Protein sequence: CASSRSGSTGEQYF.

CDR3 bases: TGTGCCACCAGTGACCAGGGGGCGAGGGAGCAGTACTTC. Amino acid sequence: CATSDQGAREQYF. This rearrangement joins TRBV24-1 to TRBJ2-7; 8 bases map to TRBD1. J gave up 7 bases and V 4 bases, and 5 bases lay outside the gene matches. The CDR3 spans 13 residues. Germline CDR1 and CDR2: KGHDR and SFDVKD.

The chain combines TRBV27 with TRBJ1-3; D call uncertain. The CDR3 has 17 amino acids. V lost 5 bases to trimming and J lost 3 bases, with 20 bases between them. Germline V gene data show CDR1 as MNHEY and CDR2 as SMNVEV (reference sequence). The CDR3 loop reads CASSPLVGGSVGNTIYF. In DNA, the CDR3 is TGTGCCAGCAGTCCTCTAGTAGGTGGGTCTGTTGGAAACACCATATATTTT.

The chain recombines TRBV5-1 with TRBJ1-1; tentative D call: TRBD1 (5 bases). Germline values: CDR1 SGHRS, CDR2 YFSETQ. The ends were cut back, 3 bases at V and 4 bases at J, with 13 bases in the middle. CDR3 length equals 14 residues. CDR3 DNA sequence: TGCGCCAGCAGCTCACGGACAACGAGCACTGAAGCTTTCTTT. This encodes CASSSRTTSTEAFF. The full variable domain, in which reference TRBV5-1 and TRBJ1-1 provide the parts outside the CDR3, is KAGVTQTPRYLIKTRGQQVTLSCSPISGHRSVSWYQQTPGQGLQFLFEYFSETQRNKGNFPGRFSGRQFSNSRSEMNVSTLELGDSALYLCASSSRTTSTEAFFGQGTRLTVV.

V gene TRBV2 combines with J gene TRBJ2-3; TRBD2 agrees at 9 bases. The CDR3 runs 16 residues. Unmatched junction bases numbered 11, after V lost 4 bases and J lost 6 bases. Germline V gene lookup returns CDR1 SNHLY and CDR2 FYNNEI. CDR3 sequence reads: CASSGFGREGPDTQYF. CDR3 sequence (DNA): TGTGCCAGCAGTGGGTTCGGGCGGGAGGGCCCCGATACGCAGTATTTT.

The genes are TRBV19 and TRBJ1-3, with D hard to call. Germline V gives CDR1 LNHDA, CDR2 SQIVND (reference sequence). V dropped 7 bases and J dropped 0 bases, with 10 bases sitting between them. CDR3 size: 14 residues. CDR3 DNA sequence: TGTGCCAGTATGCCTCAGATCTCTGGAAACACCATATATTTT. It specifies CASMPQISGNTIYF.

The chain employs TRBV5-1 and TRBJ1-2; 8 bases fit TRBD1. Germline V lookup: CDR1 SGHRS, CDR2 YFSETQ. The CDR3 consists of 14 residues. V trimming: 5 bases; J trimming: 7 bases; junction bases outside the gene matches: 10. The CDR3 here is CASRTRDRLGGYTF. DNA of the CDR3: TGCGCCAGCAGAACTCGGGACAGGCTCGGTGGCTACACCTTC.

This sequence joins TRBV4-1 and TRBJ1-4; possible D gene TRBD1, 6 bases. The CDR3 has 16 amino acids. The V gene's germline CDR1 is MGHRA and CDR2 YSYEKL. V dropped 2 bases and J dropped 8 bases, with 18 bases sitting between them. CDR3 nucleotides: TGCGCCAGCAGCCAACCCTACAGGGTTGTTGACGAAAAACTGTTTTTT. Encoded protein: CASSQPYRVVDEKLFF.

This chain joins TRBV5-1 and TRBJ2-1; 11 bases map to TRBD2. Germline loops: CDR1 SGHRS, CDR2 YFSETQ. Trimming cost V 5 bases and J 6 bases; bases outside gene matches: 7. The CDR3 extends over 15 amino acids. CDR3 loop: CASRPTGTSGNEQFF. CDR3 sequence (DNA): TGCGCCAGCAGGCCGACCGGGACTAGCGGCAATGAGCAGTTCTTC.

The chain combines TRBV5-1 with TRBJ1-4; TRBD1 aligns across 9 bases. Per the germline V gene, CDR1 is SGHRS and CDR2 is YFSETQ. The CDR3 has 16 residues. The V segment lost 4 bases and the J segment 5 bases; nucleotides outside the gene matches: 9. The CDR3 sequence is CASSPVLTGGNEKLFF. CDR3 DNA: TGCGCCAGCAGCCCGGTCCTGACAGGGGGGAATGAAAAACTGTTTTTT.

A few counts support this clone. J is TRBJ1-2 and V is TRBV7-9, with TRBD1 matching over 7 bases. After removal of 4 bases from V and 7 bases from J, the junction contained 12 bases not matched to a gene. The CDR3 contains 15 residues. Germline-derived CDR1 and CDR2 are SEHNR and FQNEAQ (reference sequence). The CDR3 spells CASSSMGQSVSGYTF. The CDR3 DNA reads TGTGCCAGCAGCTCAATGGGACAGTCGGTCTCTGGCTACACCTTC.